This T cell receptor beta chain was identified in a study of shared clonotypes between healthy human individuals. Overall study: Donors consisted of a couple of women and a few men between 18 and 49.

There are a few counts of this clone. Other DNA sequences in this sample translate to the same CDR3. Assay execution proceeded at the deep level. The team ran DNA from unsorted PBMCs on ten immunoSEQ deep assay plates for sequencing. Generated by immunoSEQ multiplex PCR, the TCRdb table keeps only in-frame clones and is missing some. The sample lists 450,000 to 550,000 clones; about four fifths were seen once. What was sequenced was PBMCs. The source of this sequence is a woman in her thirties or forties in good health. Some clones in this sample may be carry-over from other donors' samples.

The CDR3 loop is CASSQEGTSGSSYEQYF. The CDR3 DNA sequence: TGTGCCAGCAGCCAAGAAGGGACTAGCGGGAGCTCCTACGAGCAGTACTTC. This rearrangement joins TRBV4-2 to TRBJ2-7; 14 nucleotides agree with TRBD2. The CDR3 spans 17 residues. Germline V gene lookup returns CDR1 LGHNA and CDR2 YNFKEQ. V lost 0 bases and J lost 0; bases outside the gene matches: 1.